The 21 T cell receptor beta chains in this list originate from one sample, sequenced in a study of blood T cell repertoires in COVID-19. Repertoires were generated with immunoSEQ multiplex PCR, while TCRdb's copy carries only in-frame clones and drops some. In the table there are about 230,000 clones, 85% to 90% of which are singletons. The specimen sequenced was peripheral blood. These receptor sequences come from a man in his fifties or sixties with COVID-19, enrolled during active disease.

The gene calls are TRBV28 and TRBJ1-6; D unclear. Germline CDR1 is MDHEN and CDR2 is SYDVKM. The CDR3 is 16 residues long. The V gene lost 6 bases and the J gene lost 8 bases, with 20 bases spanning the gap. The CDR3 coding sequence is TGTGCCAGCAGAGAGCTGAACACGGCGGTGGATTCACCCCTCCACTTT. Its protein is CASRELNTAVDSPLHF.

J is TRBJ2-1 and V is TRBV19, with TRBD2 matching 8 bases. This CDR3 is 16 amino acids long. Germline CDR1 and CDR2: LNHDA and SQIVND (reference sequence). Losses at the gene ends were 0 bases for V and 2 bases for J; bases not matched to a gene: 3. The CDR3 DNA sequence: TGTGCCAGTAGTATAGAGACGGGAGGGCCCTACAATGAGCAGTTCTTC. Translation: CASSIETGGPYNEQFF.

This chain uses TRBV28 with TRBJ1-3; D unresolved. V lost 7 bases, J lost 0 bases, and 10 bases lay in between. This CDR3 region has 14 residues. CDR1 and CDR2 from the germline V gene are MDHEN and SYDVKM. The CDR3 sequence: CASIRSGSGNTIYF. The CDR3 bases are TGTGCCAGCATTCGGTCAGGCTCTGGAAACACCATATATTTT.

The CDR3 region is CASSQESGRADTQYF. The CDR3 region has the DNA TGTGCCAGCAGCCAAGAGAGCGGGAGGGCAGATACGCAGTATTTT. The rearrangement joins TRBV4-2 to TRBJ2-3; 10 nucleotides match TRBD2. Per germline, CDR1 LGHNA and CDR2 YNFKEQ. CDR3 length: 15 residues. Trimming at V came to 0 bases and at J to 4 bases, leaving 1 base not matched to a gene.

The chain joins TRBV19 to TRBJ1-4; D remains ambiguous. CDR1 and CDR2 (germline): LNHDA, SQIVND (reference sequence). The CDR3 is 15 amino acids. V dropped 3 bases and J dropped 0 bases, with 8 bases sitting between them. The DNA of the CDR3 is TGTGCCAGTAGTATTGGTCAGTCAACTAATGAAAAACTGTTTTTT. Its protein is CASSIGQSTNEKLFF.

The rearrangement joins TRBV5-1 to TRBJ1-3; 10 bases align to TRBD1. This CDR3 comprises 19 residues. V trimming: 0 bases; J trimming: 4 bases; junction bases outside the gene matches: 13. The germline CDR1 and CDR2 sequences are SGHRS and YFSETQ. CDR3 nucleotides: TGCGCCAGCAGCTTGGAGTTTTGGGACAGGGGAGTTACCGGAAACACCATATATTTT. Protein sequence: CASSLEFWDRGVTGNTIYF.

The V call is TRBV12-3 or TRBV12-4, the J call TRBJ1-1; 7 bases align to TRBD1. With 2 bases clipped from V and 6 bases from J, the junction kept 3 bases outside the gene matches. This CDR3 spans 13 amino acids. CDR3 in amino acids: CASSLYRGPEAFF. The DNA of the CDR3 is TGTGCCAGCAGTTTATACAGGGGCCCTGAAGCTTTCTTT.

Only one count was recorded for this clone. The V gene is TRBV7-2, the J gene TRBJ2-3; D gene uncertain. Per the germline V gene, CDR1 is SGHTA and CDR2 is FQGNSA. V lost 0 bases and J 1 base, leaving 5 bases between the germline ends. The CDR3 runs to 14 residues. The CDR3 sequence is CASSLARGTDTQYF. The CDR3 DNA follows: TGTGCCAGCAGCTTAGCTAGAGGCACAGATACGCAGTATTTT.

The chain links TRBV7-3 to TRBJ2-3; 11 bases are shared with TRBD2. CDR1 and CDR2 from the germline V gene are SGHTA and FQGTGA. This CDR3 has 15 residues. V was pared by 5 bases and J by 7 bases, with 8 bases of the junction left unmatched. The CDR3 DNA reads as TGTGCCAGCAGCAGTAGCGGGGGGGCCACCAATACGCAGTATTTT. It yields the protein CASSSSGGATNTQYF.

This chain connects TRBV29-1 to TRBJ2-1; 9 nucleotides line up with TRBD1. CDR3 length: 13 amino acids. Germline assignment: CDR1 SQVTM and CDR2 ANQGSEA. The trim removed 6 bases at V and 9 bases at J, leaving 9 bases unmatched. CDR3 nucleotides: TGCAGCGTGGGGACAGGGAGGAACGGTGAGCAGTTCTTC. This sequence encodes CSVGTGRNGEQFF.

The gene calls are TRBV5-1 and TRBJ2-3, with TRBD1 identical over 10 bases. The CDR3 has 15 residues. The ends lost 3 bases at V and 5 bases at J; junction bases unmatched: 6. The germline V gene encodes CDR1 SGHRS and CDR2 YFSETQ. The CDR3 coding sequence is TGCGCCAGCAGCTACGGACAGGGGGAGGTAGATACGCAGTATTTT. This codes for CASSYGQGEVDTQYF.

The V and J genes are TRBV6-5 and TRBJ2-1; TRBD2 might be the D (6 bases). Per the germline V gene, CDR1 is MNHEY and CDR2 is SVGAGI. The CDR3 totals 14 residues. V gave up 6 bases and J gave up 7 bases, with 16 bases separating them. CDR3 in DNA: TGTGCCAGCAGCGACCCTTTGGGGGGAAATGAGCAGTTCTTC. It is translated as CASSDPLGGNEQFF.

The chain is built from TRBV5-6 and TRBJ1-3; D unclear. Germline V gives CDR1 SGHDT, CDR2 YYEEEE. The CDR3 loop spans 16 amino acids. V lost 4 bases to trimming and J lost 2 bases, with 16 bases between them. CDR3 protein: CASSPRPSGAGNTIYF. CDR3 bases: TGTGCCAGCAGCCCCCGACCGTCAGGTGCTGGAAACACCATATATTTT. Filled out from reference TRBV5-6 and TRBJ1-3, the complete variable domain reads DAGVTQSPTHLIKTRGQQVTLRCSPKSGHDTVSWYQQALGQGPQFIFQYYEEEERQRGNFPDRFSGHQFPNYSSELNVNALLLGDSALYLCASSPRPSGAGNTIYFGEGSWLTVV.

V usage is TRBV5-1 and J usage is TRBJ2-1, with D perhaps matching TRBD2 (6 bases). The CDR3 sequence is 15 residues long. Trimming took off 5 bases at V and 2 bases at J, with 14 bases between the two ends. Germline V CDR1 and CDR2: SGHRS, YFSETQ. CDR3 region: CASSLAVGTYNEQFF. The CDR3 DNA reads TGCGCCAGCAGTTTAGCGGTAGGTACCTACAATGAGCAGTTCTTC. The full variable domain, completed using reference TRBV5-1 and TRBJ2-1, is KAGVTQTPRYLIKTRGQQVTLSCSPISGHRSVSWYQQTPGQGLQFLFEYFSETQRNKGNFPGRFSGRQFSNSRSEMNVSTLELGDSALYLCASSLAVGTYNEQFFGPGTRLTVL.

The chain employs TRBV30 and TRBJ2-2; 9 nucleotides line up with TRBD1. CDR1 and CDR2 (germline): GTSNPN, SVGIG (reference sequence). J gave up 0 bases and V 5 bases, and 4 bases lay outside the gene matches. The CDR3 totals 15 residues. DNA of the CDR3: TGTGCCTGGGGGACAGGGTCTGCGAACACCGGGGAGCTGTTTTTT. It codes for CAWGTGSANTGELFF.

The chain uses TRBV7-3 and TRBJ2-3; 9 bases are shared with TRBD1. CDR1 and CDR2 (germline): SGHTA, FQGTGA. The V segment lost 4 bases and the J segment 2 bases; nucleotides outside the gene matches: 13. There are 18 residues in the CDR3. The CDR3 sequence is CASSSPGDRVLATDTQYF. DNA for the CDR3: TGTGCCAGCAGCTCCCCCGGGGACAGGGTACTTGCCACAGATACGCAGTATTTT.

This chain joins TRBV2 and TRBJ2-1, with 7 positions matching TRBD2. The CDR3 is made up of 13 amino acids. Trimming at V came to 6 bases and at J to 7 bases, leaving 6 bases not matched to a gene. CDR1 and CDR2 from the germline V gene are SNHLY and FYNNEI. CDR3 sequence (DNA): TGTGCCAGCAGCGGGGACTATGGAAATGAGCAGTTCTTC. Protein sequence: CASSGDYGNEQFF.

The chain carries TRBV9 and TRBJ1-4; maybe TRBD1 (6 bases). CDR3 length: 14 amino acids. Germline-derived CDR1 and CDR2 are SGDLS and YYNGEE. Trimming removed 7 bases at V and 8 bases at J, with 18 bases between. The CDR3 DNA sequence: TGTGCCAGCGCCGGAGGGGGGGTCAACGAAAAACTGTTTTTT. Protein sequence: CASAGGGVNEKLFF.

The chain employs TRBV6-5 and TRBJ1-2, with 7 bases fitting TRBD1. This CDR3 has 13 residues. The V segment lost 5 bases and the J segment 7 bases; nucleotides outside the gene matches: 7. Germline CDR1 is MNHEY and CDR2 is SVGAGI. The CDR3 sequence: CASSLRQGSGYTF. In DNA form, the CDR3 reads TGTGCCAGCAGTCTCCGACAGGGTAGTGGCTACACCTTC.

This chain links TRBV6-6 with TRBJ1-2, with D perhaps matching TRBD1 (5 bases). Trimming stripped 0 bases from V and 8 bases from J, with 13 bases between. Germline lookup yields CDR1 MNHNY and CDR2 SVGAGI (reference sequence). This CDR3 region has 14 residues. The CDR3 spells CASSYSGGARGYTF. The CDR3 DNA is TGTGCCAGCAGTTACTCCGGTGGGGCGAGAGGCTACACCTTC.

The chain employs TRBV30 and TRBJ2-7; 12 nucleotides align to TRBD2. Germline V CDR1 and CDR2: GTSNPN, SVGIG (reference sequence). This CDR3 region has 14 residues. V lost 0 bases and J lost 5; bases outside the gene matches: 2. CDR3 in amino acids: CAWSVTSGRNEQYF. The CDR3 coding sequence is TGTGCCTGGAGTGTTACTAGCGGGAGGAACGAGCAGTACTTC.